Presented here are 5 T cell receptor beta chains from one specimen sequenced in a study of T-cell memory formation after mild COVID-19. TCRdb recomputed calls from the 5' RACE reads with MiXCR, one row per CDR3 protein. The sample consists of 290,000 or so distinct CDR3 sequences, roughly a fifth of them appearing once. Specimen: PBMCs or a T cell subset sorted from them (not recorded which). All receptors come from a man between 18 and 35 years old who had mild COVID-19 (a few samples of this study predate the infection). Cell type and time point are not known.

The CDR3: CSAGGGGYGYTF. The CDR3 bases are TGCAGTGCTGGGGGTGGGGGCTATGGCTACACCTTC. This chain connects TRBV20-1 to TRBJ1-2, with TRBD1 as a possible D gene (5 bases). The CDR3 contains 12 residues. The ends were cut back, 5 bases at V and 4 bases at J, with 11 bases in the middle. Per the germline V gene, CDR1 is DFQATT and CDR2 is SNEGSKA (reference sequence).

This CDR3 is CSARSEQYV. The CDR3 region has the DNA TGCAGTGCTAGGTCCGAGCAGTACGTC. The chain couples TRBV20-1 to TRBJ2-7; D uncertain. Looked up from germline, CDR1 is DFQATT and CDR2 is SNEGSKA (reference sequence). This CDR3 is built from 9 residues. Trimming stripped 3 bases from V and 6 bases from J, with 3 bases between.

This chain connects TRBV20-1 to TRBJ1-2; TRBD1 agrees at 7 bases. The V gene end was trimmed by 5 bases and the J gene end by 6 bases; junction bases not matched to a gene: 18. Germline V lookup: CDR1 DFQATT, CDR2 SNEGSKA (reference sequence). This CDR3 contains 16 residues. CDR3 residues: CSAPESNRGVNDGYTF. CDR3 DNA sequence: TGCAGTGCTCCCGAATCAAACAGGGGAGTCAACGATGGCTACACCTTC.

This clonotype came up a few times. A much larger clone differs by one base, so this may be a read error. The rearrangement joins TRBV7-9 to TRBJ2-3; D gene ambiguous. The CDR3 totals 12 residues. Per the germline V gene, CDR1 is SEHNR and CDR2 is FQNEAQ (reference sequence). Trimming left V 6 bases short and J 0 bases short, with 4 bases between. Here the CDR3 DNA reads TGTGCCAGCAGACAGAGCACAGATACGCAGTATTTT. It encodes CASRQSTDTQYF.

V gene TRBV7-9 combines with J gene TRBJ1-2; weak D call: TRBD1 (5 bases). V dropped 5 bases and J dropped 8 bases, with 12 bases sitting between them. The V gene's germline CDR1 is SEHNR and CDR2 FQNEAQ (reference sequence). This CDR3 region has 12 residues. CDR3 bases: TGTGCCAGCAGCCGCCAAGGGACCGGCTACACCTTC. It encodes CASSRQGTGYTF.